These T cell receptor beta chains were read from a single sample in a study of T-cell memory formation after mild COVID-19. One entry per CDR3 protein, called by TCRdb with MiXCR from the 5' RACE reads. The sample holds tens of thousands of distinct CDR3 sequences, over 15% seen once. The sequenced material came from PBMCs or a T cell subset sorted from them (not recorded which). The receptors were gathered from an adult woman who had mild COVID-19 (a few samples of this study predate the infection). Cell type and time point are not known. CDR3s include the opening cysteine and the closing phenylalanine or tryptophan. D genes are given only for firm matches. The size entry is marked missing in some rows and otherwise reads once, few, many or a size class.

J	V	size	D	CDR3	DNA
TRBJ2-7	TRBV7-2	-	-	CASSLGMGGYSYEQYF	TGTGCCAGCAGCTTAGGAATGGGCGGTTACTCCTACGAGCAGTACTTC
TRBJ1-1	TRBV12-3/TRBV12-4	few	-	CASSNTGTGEAFF	TGTGCCAGCTCAAATACCGGGACGGGTGAAGCTTTCTTT
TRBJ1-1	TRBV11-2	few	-	CASSPPPAGGLAEAFF	TGTGCCAGCAGCCCACCACCCGCGGGAGGGCTCGCTGAAGCTTTCTTT
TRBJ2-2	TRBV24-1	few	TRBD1	CATRGTVSTGELFF	TGTGCCACCAGGGGGACAGTTTCCACCGGGGAGCTGTTTTTT
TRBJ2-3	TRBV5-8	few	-	CASSLDVGALMDF	TGTGCCAGCAGCTTGGATGTGGGGGCCCTGATGGATTTT
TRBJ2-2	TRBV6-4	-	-	CASSDWASENTGELFF	TGTGCCAGCAGTGACTGGGCTAGCGAGAACACCGGGGAGCTGTTTTTT
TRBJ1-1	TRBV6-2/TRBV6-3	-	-	CASSYGVAGPNTEAFF	TGTGCCAGCAGTTACGGGGTGGCAGGCCCGAACACTGAAGCTTTCTTT
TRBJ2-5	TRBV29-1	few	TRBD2	CSAPGLAGETQYF	TGCAGCGCCCCGGGACTAGCTGGAGAGACCCAGTACTTC
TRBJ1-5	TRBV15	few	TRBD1	CATSRVKGQVRQGIQPQHF	TGTGCCACCAGCAGGGTTAAAGGGCAAGTGAGACAGGGTATTCAGCCCCAGCATTTT
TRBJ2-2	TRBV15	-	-	CATSRDHRDTGELFF	TGTGCCACCAGCAGAGATCACCGTGACACCGGGGAGCTGTTTTTT
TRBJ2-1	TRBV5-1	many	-	CASSLDPDSYNEQFF	TGCGCCAGCAGCCTTGATCCGGACTCCTACAATGAGCAGTTCTTC
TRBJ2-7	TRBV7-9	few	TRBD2	CASSAPGLAKNEQYF	TGTGCCAGCAGCGCACCGGGACTAGCGAAAAACGAGCAGTACTTC
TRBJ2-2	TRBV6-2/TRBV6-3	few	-	CATSTPVLNTGELFF	TGTGCCACGTCAACCCCAGTTCTGAACACCGGGGAGCTGTTTTTT
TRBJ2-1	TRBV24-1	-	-	CATSGPGNEQFF	TGTGCCACTTCGGGACCGGGGAATGAGCAGTTCTTC
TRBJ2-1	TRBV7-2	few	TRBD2	CASSHWLAGGPLGDEQFF	TGTGCCAGCAGCCATTGGCTAGCGGGAGGGCCATTAGGGGATGAGCAGTTCTTC
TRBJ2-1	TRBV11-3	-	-	CASGLEGFHSGGNEQFF	TGTGCCAGCGGACTTGAAGGGTTCCACTCAGGGGGGAATGAGCAGTTCTTC
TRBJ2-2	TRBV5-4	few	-	CASSLGQLAGELFF	TGTGCCAGCAGCTTGGGGCAATTGGCCGGGGAGCTGTTTTTT
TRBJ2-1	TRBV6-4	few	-	CASSVGRDFHNEQFF	TGTGCCAGCAGTGTCGGCCGGGACTTCCACAATGAGCAGTTCTTC
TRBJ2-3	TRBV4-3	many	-	CASSTGLGRDTQYF	TGCGCCAGCAGCACAGGCCTAGGTCGGGATACGCAGTATTTT
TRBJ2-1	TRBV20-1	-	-	CSARLRSRKGNEQFF	TGCAGTGCTAGACTACGGTCCCGCAAGGGCAATGAGCAGTTCTTC